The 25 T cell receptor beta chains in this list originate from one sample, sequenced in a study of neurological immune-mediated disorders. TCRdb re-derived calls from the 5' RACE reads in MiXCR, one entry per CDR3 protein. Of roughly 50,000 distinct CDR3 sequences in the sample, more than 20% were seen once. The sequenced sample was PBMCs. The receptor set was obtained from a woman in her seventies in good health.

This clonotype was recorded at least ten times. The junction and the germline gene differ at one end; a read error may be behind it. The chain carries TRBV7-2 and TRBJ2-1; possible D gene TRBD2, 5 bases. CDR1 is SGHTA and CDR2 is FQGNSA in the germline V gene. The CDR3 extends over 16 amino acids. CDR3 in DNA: TGTGCCAGCAGCTGGAGCGCTAGCCAGGTTTACAGTGAGCAGTTCTTC. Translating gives CASSWSASQVYSEQFF.

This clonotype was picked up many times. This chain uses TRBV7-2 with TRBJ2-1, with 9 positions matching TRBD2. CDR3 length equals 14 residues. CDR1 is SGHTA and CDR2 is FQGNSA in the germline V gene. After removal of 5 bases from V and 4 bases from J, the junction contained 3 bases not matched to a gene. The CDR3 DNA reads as TGTGCCAGCAGCCCCCTAGCGGGATACAATGAGCAGTTCTTC. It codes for CASSPLAGYNEQFF.

Here the CDR3 DNA reads TGTGCCAGCAGTCCCGGGACACCCACTGAAGCTTTCTTT. Its protein is CASSPGTPTEAFF. The rearrangement links TRBV6-5 to TRBJ1-1; D perhaps matches TRBD1 (6 bases). Trimming cost V 5 bases and J 4 bases, with 11 bases left between them. There are 13 residues in the CDR3. The germline gives CDR1 MNHEY, CDR2 SVGAGI.

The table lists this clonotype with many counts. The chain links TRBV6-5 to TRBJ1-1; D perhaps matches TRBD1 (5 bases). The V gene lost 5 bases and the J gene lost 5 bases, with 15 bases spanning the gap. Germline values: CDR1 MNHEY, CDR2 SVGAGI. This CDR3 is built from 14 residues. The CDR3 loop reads CASSRNRISTEAFF. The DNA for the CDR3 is TGTGCCAGCAGTAGGAACAGGATATCTACTGAAGCTTTCTTT.

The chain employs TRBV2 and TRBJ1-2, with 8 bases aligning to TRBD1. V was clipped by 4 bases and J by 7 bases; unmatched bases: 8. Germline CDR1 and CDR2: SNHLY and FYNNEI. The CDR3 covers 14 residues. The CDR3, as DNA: TGTGCCAGCAGTGCCCGCGGACAGGGAGTTGGCTACACCTTC. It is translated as CASSARGQGVGYTF.

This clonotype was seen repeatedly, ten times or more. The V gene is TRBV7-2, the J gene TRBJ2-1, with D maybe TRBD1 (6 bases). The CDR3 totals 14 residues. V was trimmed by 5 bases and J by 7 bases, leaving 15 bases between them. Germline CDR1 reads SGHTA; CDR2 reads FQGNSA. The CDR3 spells CASSAETGSNEQFF. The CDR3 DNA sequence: TGTGCCAGCAGCGCAGAGACAGGTTCGAATGAGCAGTTCTTC.

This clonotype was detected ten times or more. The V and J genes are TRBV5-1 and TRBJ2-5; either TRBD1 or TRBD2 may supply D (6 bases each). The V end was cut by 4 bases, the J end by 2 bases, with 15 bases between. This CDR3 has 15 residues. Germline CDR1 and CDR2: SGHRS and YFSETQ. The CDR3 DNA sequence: TGCGCCAGCAGCGAGGGGGGTCGCGAGCAAGAGACCCAGTACTTC. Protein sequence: CASSEGGREQETQYF.

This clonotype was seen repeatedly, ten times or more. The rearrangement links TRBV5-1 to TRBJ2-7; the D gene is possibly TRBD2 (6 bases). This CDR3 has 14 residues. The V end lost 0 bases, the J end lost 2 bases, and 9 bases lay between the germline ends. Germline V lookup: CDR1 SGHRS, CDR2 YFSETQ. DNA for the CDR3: TGCGCCAGCAGCTTGGAAGGGAGGACCTACGAGCAGTACTTC. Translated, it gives CASSLEGRTYEQYF.

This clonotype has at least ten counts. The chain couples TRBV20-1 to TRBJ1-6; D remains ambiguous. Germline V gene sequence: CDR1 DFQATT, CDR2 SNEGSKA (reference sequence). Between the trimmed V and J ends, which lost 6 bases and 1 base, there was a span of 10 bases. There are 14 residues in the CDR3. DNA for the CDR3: TGCAGTGCCAGCAGGATATCCTATAATTCACCCCTCCACTTT. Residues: CSASRISYNSPLHF.

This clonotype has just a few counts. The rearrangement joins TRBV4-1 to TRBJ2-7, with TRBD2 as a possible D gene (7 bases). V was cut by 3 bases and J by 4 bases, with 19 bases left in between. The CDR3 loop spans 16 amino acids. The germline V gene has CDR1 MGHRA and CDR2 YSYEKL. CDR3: CASSQSRGGESYEQYF. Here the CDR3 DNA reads TGCGCCAGCAGCCAGTCGAGAGGGGGGGAAAGTTACGAGCAGTACTTC.

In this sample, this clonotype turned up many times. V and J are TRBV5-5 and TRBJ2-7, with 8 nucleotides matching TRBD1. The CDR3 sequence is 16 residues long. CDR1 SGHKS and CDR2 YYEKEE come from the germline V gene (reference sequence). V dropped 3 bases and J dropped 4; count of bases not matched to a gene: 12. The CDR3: CASSSGPGTGGYEQYF. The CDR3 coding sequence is TGTGCCAGCAGCTCGGGGCCCGGGACAGGAGGTTACGAGCAGTACTTC.

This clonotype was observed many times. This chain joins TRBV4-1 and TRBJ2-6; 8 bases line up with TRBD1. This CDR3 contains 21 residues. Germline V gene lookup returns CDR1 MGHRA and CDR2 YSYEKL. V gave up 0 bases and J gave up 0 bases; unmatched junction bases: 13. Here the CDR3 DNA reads TGCGCCAGCAGCCAAGAGGGGCATTTCGGGACAGGCTACTCTGGGGCCAACGTCCTGACTTTC. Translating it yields CASSQEGHFGTGYSGANVLTF.

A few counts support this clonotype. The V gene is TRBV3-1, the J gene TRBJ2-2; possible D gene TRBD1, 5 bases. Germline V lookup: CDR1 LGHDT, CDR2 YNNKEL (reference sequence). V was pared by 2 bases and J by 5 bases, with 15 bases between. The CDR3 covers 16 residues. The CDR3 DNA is TGTGCCAGCAGCCAACAGGGTTATTTGGAGACCGGGGAGCTGTTTTTT. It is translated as CASSQQGYLETGELFF.

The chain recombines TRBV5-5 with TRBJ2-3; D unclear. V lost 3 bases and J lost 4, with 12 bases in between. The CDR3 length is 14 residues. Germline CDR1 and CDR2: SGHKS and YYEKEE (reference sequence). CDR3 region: CASSYNRVADTQYF. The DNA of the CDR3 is TGTGCCAGCAGCTATAACCGGGTCGCAGATACGCAGTATTTT.

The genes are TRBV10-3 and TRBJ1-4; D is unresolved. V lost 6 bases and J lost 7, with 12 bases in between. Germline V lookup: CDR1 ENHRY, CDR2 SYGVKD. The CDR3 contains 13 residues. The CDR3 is CAIRSPGGEKLFF. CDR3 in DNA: TGTGCCATCAGATCACCCGGAGGTGAAAAACTGTTTTTT.

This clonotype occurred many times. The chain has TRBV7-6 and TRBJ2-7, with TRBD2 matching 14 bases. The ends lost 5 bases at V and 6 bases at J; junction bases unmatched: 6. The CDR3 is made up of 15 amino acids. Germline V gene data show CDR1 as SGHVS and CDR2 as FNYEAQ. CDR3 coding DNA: TGTGCCAGCAGCGCCCGGACTAGCGGGAGGTCCGAGCAGTACTTC. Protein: CASSARTSGRSEQYF.

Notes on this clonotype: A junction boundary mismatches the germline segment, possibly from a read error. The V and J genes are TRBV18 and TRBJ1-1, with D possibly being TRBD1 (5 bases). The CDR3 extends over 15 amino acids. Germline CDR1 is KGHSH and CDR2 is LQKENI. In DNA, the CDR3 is TGTGCCAGCTCACCAGTGGGCCAGGGTTACACTGACGCTTTCTTT. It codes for CASSPVGQGYTDAFF. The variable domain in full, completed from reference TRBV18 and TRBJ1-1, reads NAGVMQNPRHLVRRRGQEARLRCSPMKGHSHVYWYRQLPEEGLKFMVYLQKENIIDESGMPKERFSAEFPKEGPSILRIQQVVRGDSAAYFCASSPVGQGYTDAFFGQGTRLTVV.

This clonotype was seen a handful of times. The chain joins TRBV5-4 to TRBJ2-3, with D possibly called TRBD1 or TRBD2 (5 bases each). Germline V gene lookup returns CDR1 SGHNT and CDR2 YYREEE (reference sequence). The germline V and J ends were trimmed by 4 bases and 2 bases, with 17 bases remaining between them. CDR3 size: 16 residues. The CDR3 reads CASSPTGTRLTDTQYF. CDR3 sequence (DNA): TGTGCCAGCAGCCCAACCGGGACGCGACTCACAGATACGCAGTATTTT.

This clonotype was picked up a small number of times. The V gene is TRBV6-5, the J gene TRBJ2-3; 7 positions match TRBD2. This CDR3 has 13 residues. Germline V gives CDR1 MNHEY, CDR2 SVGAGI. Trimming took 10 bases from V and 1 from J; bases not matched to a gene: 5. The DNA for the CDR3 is TGTGCCATCCGACGGGGGGGCACAGATACGCAGTATTTT. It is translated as CAIRRGGTDTQYF.

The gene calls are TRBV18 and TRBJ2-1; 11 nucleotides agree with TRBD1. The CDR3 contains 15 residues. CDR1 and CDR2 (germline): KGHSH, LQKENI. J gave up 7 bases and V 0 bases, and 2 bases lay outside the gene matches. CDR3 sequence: CASSPPGQGGNEQFF. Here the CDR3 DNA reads TGTGCCAGCTCACCACCGGGACAGGGGGGTAATGAGCAGTTCTTC.

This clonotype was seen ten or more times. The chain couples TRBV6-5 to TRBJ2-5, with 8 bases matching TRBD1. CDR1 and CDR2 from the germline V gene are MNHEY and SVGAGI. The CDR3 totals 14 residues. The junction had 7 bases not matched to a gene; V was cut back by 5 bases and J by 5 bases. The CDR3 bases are TGTGCCAGCAGTCGACAGGGGTTTATGGAGACCCAGTACTTC. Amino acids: CASSRQGFMETQYF.

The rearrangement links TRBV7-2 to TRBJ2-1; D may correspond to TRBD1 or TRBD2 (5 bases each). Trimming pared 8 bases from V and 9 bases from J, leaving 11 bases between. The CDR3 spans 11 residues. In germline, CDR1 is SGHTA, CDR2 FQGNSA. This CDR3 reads CASLGDAEQFF. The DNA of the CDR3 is TGTGCCAGCTTAGGGGACGCTGAGCAGTTCTTC.

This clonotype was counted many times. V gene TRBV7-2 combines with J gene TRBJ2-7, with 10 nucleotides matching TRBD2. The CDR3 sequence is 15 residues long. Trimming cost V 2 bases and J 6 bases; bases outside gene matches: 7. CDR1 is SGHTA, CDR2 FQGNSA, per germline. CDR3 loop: CASSLFLAGAREQYF. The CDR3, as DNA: TGTGCCAGCAGCTTATTTCTAGCGGGAGCTCGCGAGCAGTACTTC.

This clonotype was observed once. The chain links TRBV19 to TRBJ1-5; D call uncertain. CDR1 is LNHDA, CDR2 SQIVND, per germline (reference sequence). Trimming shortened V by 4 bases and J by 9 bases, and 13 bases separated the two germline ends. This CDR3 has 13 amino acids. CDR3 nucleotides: TGTGCCAGTAGTAACGGGTTGCAGTGGCCCCAGCATTTT. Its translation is CASSNGLQWPQHF.

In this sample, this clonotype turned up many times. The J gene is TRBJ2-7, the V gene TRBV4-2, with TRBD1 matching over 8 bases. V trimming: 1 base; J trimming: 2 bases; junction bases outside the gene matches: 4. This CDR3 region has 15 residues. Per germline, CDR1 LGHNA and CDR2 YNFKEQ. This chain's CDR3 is CASSQAMDRAYEQYF. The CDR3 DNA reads TGTGCCAGCAGCCAAGCTATGGACAGGGCCTACGAGCAGTACTTC.